The table lists the clone carrying this T cell receptor beta chain with many counts. The target antigen is unknown. These data originate in a study of early T cells in non-severe SARS-CoV-2 infection. Turning to the study itself: Bulk RNA from unsorted whole blood was sequenced; chains were unpaired. General observations from the study: VDJdb-based matching was biased toward anti-spike CD8 responses and missed private and CD4 specificities.

Unique molecular identifiers were attached to individual cDNA molecules. MiXCR was run by TCRdb on the 5' RACE reads, yielding one entry per CDR3 protein. Of roughly 17,000 distinct CDR3 sequences listed, about 5% are singletons. This CDR3 comprises 17 residues. The ends lost 4 bases at V and 4 bases at J; junction bases unmatched: 13. The TCR originated in an adult who was a healthcare worker with PCR-confirmed SARS-CoV-2 infection or an uninfected control (not recorded which). This rearrangement joins TRBV12-3 or TRBV12-4 to TRBJ2-1; 7 nucleotides agree with TRBD2. Specimen: whole blood. The CDR3 spells CASSYPGMGGKYNEQFF. The CDR3 DNA is TGTGCCAGCAGTTACCCTGGTATGGGAGGGAAATACAATGAGCAGTTCTTC.